Listed here are 15 T cell receptor beta chains from one sample, sequenced in a study of blood T cells in healthy people across ages. The second PCR ran about 6 to 11 cycles with a sample-barcoded 5' primer and J-beta primers. MiXCR, run by TCRdb on the 5' RACE reads, gives a single entry per CDR3 protein. The data hold roughly 900,000 distinct CDR3 sequences, with around 26% observed a single time. Sequencing was performed on blood. All receptors derive from a woman older than 75 in good health.

Of note for this clonotype: Sequence at one end of the junction differs from germline and may be a read error. The V gene is TRBV29-1, the J gene TRBJ2-2, with TRBD1 matching 7 bases. The V gene's germline CDR1 is SQVTM and CDR2 ANQGSEA. This CDR3 spans 13 amino acids. The CDR3: CGVGGGNTGELFF. The CDR3 bases are TGCGGCGTAGGGGGCGGGAACACCGGGGAGCTGTTTTTT.

This clonotype was seen more than once but under ten times. V and J are TRBV27 and TRBJ1-1; TRBD1 agrees at 9 bases. Germline CDR1 and CDR2: MNHEY and SMNVEV (reference sequence). This CDR3 spans 14 amino acids. The ends lost 6 bases at V and 4 bases at J; junction bases unmatched: 6. The CDR3 nucleotides are TGTGCCAGCAGGGGACAGGGTGTGAGCACTGAAGCTTTCTTT. It codes for CASRGQGVSTEAFF.

Only a few counts were recorded for this clonotype. This chain connects TRBV5-1 to TRBJ2-3, with D possibly matching TRBD2 (6 bases). The V gene lost 4 bases and the J gene lost 2 bases, with 14 bases spanning the gap. The CDR3 length is 15 residues. Per germline, CDR1 SGHRS and CDR2 YFSETQ. The CDR3 loop is CASSGTTSPTDTQYF. CDR3 in DNA: TGCGCCAGCAGCGGAACGACTAGTCCCACAGATACGCAGTATTTT.

There are a few counts of this clonotype. V is TRBV11-2 and J is TRBJ2-3; no definite D call. The CDR3 covers 12 residues. The germline gives CDR1 SGHAT, CDR2 FQNNGV. Trimming removed 7 bases from V and 3 bases from J, with 8 bases in between. The CDR3 reads CASTASTDTQYF. In DNA form, the CDR3 reads TGTGCCAGCACCGCGAGTACAGATACGCAGTATTTT.

This clonotype was recorded at least ten times. The J gene is TRBJ2-7, the V gene TRBV4-3, with 8 bases fitting TRBD1. Germline values: CDR1 LGHNA, CDR2 YSLEER. V lost 0 bases and J lost 5; bases outside the gene matches: 9. This CDR3 spans 16 amino acids. The DNA for the CDR3 is TGCGCCAGCAGCCAAGATATTCGGACAGGGTCCCACGAGCAGTACTTC. Amino acid sequence: CASSQDIRTGSHEQYF.

This clonotype occurred a few times. The junction differs from germline at one of its ends, possibly a read error. The rearrangement links TRBV30 to TRBJ1-2; TRBD1 might be the D (6 bases). The CDR3 has 14 amino acids. The germline gives CDR1 GTSNPN, CDR2 SVGIG (reference sequence). CDR3 loop: CAWTLGGGSYGHTF. In DNA form, the CDR3 reads TGTGCCTGGACCCTGGGGGGGGGCTCTTATGGCCACACCTTC.

The chain joins TRBV20-1 to TRBJ2-4, with 8 positions matching TRBD2. Near its end, the DNA agrees better with TRBJ2-7, so the J call may be wrong. Germline V gene lookup returns CDR1 DFQATT and CDR2 SNEGSKA (reference sequence). The CDR3 is made up of 13 amino acids. DNA for the CDR3: TGCAGTGCTAGGGCCAGCGGGAGCTACGAGCAGTACTTC. This translates into CSARASGSYEQYF.

This clonotype has only a few counts. This rearrangement joins TRBV4-2 to TRBJ2-7; 12 nucleotides line up with TRBD2. Germline values: CDR1 LGHNA, CDR2 YNFKEQ. CDR3 length: 18 residues. V was clipped by 0 bases and J by 3 bases; unmatched bases: 9. The CDR3 spells CASSQESPLAGGIYEQYF. The CDR3 bases are TGTGCCAGCAGCCAAGAATCTCCACTAGCGGGAGGCATCTACGAGCAGTACTTC.

In this sample, this clonotype turned up a few times. This may be a read error, as it is one base from a much larger clone. The chain links TRBV20-1 to TRBJ2-5; D is ambiguous. V was pared by 0 bases and J by 12 bases, with 11 bases between. CDR3 size: 11 residues. CDR1 is DFQATT, CDR2 SNEGSKA, per germline (reference sequence). This chain's CDR3 is CSARDGMKEYF. As DNA, the CDR3 is TGCAGTGCTAGAGATGGGATGAAGGAGTACTTC.

This clonotype was seen a handful of times. Possible read error: a much larger clone is one base away. The gene calls are TRBV29-1 and TRBJ2-5; perhaps TRBD1 as D (6 bases). The CDR3 contains 12 residues. The germline V and J ends were trimmed by 7 bases and 11 bases, with 20 bases remaining between them. The germline V gene encodes CDR1 SQVTM and CDR2 ANQGSEA. The CDR3, as DNA: TGCAGCGAGGGGTACGCTGAGGGGGAGCAGTACTTC. Protein sequence: CSEGYAEGEQYF.

The V call is TRBV20-1, the J call TRBJ2-5, with D unclear. Per the germline V gene, CDR1 is DFQATT and CDR2 is SNEGSKA (reference sequence). This CDR3 region has 11 residues. The V gene lost 7 bases and the J gene lost 2 bases, with 8 bases spanning the gap. The CDR3 sequence: CSEFKQETQYF. The CDR3 DNA reads TGCAGTGAATTCAAGCAAGAGACCCAGTACTTC.

Many counts were recorded for this clonotype. The gene calls are TRBV4-2 and TRBJ1-4; 7 nucleotides match TRBD1. Losses at the gene ends were 1 base for V and 5 bases for J; bases not matched to a gene: 7. CDR1 LGHNA and CDR2 YNFKEQ come from the germline V gene. The CDR3 has 16 amino acids. CDR3 protein: CASSQGGNRGNEKLFF. In DNA, the CDR3 is TGTGCCAGCAGCCAAGGGGGGAACAGGGGCAATGAAAAACTGTTTTTT.

There are many counts of this clonotype. A read error may be the cause here, since a much bigger clone is one base away. This chain joins TRBV20-1 and TRBJ2-7; D uncertain. V lost 4 bases to trimming and J lost 7 bases, with 20 bases between them. Germline CDR1 DFQATT, CDR2 SNEGSKA (reference sequence). The CDR3 has 14 residues. The CDR3 DNA sequence: TGCAGTGCTAAACCTCGGGCTTTCCGGAATGAGCAGTACTTC. Translation: CSAKPRAFRNEQYF.

This clonotype has a count of ten or more. The chain is built from TRBV20-1 and TRBJ2-3, with TRBD1 matching over 8 bases. Trimming cost V 5 bases and J 4 bases; bases outside gene matches: 2. Germline V gene sequence: CDR1 DFQATT, CDR2 SNEGSKA (reference sequence). The CDR3 runs 12 residues. In DNA form, the CDR3 reads TGCAGTGCTCCAGGGGGCGCAGATACGCAGTATTTT. Translation: CSAPGGADTQYF.

This clonotype came up many times. CDR3 loop: CSVASPETQYF. The CDR3 coding sequence is TGCAGCGTTGCCTCCCCCGAGACCCAGTACTTC. V and J are TRBV29-1 and TRBJ2-5; D not certain. V gave up 4 bases and J gave up 5 bases, with 8 bases separating them. Per germline, CDR1 SQVTM and CDR2 ANQGSEA. The CDR3 consists of 11 residues.